Listed here is a single T cell receptor (beta chain). Its antigen is unidentified. This record comes from a study of T cells after yellow fever vaccination. General study results and limits: FACS-sorted repertoires might harbor abundant contaminating clonotypes from the bulk population.

This CDR3 comprises 15 residues. V shed 6 bases and J 2 bases; nucleotides not matched to a gene: 9. Germline V gene sequence: CDR1 SGHRS, CDR2 YFSETQ. One entry per CDR3 protein results from TCRdb running MiXCR on the 5' RACE reads. The table lists around 610,000 distinct CDR3 sequences, 13% of them singletons. The receptor's source is a young man who received the YFV17D yellow fever vaccine. Sequenced material: PBMCs, taken on the day of the yellow fever booster vaccination. The V call is TRBV5-1, the J call TRBJ2-7, with 9 nucleotides matching TRBD1. DNA for the CDR3: TGCGCCAGCAACGTAGGGACAGGGATCCCCTACGAGCAGTACTTC. It translates to CASNVGTGIPYEQYF.